Listed here is a single TCR beta chain. Its antigen is unidentified. CDR3 length equals 12 residues. V dropped 6 bases and J dropped 7 bases, with 7 bases sitting between them. Germline CDR1 SNHLY, CDR2 FYNNEI. This record comes from a study of early T cells in non-severe SARS-CoV-2 infection. Study in general: Unsorted whole-blood RNA was sequenced in bulk, leaving chains unpaired. Whole-study findings and limits: Clonotype matching in VDJdb favored anti-spike CD8 responses and did not capture private and CD4 specificities.

Attached unique molecular identifiers marked individual cDNA molecules. TCRdb re-analysed the 5' RACE reads in MiXCR, keeping a single row per CDR3 protein. The sample consists of about 72,000 distinct CDR3 sequences, 9.5% to 13% of them appearing once. The chain has TRBV2 and TRBJ1-6; D unresolved. This receptor was taken from an adult who was a healthcare worker with PCR-confirmed SARS-CoV-2 infection or an uninfected control (not recorded which). Material: whole blood, obtained at baseline. The CDR3 spells CASRDGNSPLHF. As DNA, the CDR3 is TGTGCCAGCAGGGACGGCAATTCACCCCTCCACTTT.